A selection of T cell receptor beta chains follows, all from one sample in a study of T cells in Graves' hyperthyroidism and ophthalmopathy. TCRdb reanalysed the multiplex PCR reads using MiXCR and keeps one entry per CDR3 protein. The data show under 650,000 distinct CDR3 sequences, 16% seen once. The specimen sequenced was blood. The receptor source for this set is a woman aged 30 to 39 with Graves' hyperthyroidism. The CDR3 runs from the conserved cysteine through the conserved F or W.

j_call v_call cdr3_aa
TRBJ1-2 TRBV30 CAWSARDRGRLTF
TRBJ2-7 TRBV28 CASSFLAGASYEQYF
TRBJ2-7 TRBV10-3 CAISGQGASLNEQYF
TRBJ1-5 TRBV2 CASKVGTGFNQPQHF
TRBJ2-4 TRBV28 CASREWPGQRNIQYF
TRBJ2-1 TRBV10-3 CASSDSGNPSNEQFF
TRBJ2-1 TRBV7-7 CASSLGRRGRNEQFF
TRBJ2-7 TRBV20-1 CSARRQGVVEQYF
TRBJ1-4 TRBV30 CAWRQGGEKLFF
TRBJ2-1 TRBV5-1 CASSLAGTGGDEQFF
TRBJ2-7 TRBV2 CASSENKREGRGEQYF
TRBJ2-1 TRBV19 CATLESSYNEQFF
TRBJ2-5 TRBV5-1 CASSLGDSRETQYF
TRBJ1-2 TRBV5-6 CASSTGTGFGDGYTF
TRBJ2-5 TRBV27 CASSSPGQGEETQYF
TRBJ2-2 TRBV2 CATRPSLGGELFF
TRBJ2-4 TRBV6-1 CASRRTSGQANIQYF
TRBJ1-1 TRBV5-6 CASSPNPGRRGAEAFF
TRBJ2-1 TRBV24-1 CATSDWTGLNWEQFF
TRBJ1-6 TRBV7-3 CASSLVGDGTAPLHF
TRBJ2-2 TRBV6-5 CASNPSGRRWSGELFF
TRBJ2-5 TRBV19 CASSWGSSEETQYF
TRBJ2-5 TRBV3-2 CASSPRYEEKETQYF
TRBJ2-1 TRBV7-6 CASSLDPVDPGDEQFF
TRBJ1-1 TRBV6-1 CASSESPGRVNTEAFF
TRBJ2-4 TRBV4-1 CASSQVQGLLKNIQYF
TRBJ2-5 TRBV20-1 CSARDYGRGGETQYF
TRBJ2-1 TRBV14 CASSQVAGGSSYNEQFF
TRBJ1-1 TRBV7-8 CASSRIPVPLGNTEAFF
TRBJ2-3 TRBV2 CASSESADTQYF
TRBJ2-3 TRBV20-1 CSALKRDESTDTQYF
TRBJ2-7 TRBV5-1 CASSLFPDNSYEQYF
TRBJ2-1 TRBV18 CASSPLTFGEQFF
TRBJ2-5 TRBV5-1 CASSRRGQETQYF
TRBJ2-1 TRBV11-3 CASSSSGAFSYNEQFF
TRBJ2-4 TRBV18 CASSPSGLAGNIQYF
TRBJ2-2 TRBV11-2 CASSLIAGVAGELFF
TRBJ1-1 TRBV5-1 CASSFLGGTEAFF